This TCR beta chain came from a study of blood T cell repertoires in COVID-19. About the research overall: Samples representing acute and convalescent COVID-19 were sourced from the United States, Italy and Spain. Sources were T cells, B-cell-depleted T cells, or PBMCs; the material itself was cDNA or gDNA.

Concerning this clone itself: One junction end does not reproduce the germline sequence, and a read error may be involved.

Only in-frame clones appear in the TCRdb table, and some are missing; sequencing was by immunoSEQ multiplex PCR. The data contain about 180,000 clones, 70% to 90% of them singletons. Sequenced: peripheral blood. The TCR sequence derives from a human donor with active or convalescent COVID-19. The donor label of this sample is uncertain.

CDR3 nucleotides: TGTGTCAGCAGTGAAATGGGGAGGCCCCGCACAGATACGCAGTATTTT. Residues: CVSSEMGRPRTDTQYF. V usage is TRBV2 and J usage is TRBJ2-3; the D gene is possibly TRBD2 (6 bases). The length of the CDR3 is 16 residues. CDR1 and CDR2 (germline): SNHLY, FYNNEI.